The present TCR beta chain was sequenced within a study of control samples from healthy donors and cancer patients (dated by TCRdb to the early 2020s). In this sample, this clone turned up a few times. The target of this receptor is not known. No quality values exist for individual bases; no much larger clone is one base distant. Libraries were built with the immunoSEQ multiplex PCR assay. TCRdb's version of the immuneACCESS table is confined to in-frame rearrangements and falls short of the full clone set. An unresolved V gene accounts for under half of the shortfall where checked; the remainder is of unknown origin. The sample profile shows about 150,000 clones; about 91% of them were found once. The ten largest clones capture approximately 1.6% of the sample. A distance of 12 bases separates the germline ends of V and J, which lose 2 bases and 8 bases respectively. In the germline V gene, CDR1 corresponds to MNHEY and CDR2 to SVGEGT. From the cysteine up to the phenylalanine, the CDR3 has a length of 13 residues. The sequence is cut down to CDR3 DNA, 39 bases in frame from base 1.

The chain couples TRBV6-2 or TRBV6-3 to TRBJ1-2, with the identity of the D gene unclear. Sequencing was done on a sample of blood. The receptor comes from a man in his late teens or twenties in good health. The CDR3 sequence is CASSYNNGNGYTF. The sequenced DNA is TGTGCCAGCAGTTACAATAACGGGAACGGCTACACCTTC.